One sample yielded the 21 T cell receptor beta chains listed below, sequenced in a study of early T cells in non-severe SARS-CoV-2 infection. TCRdb passed the 5' RACE reads through MiXCR, listing each CDR3 protein once. This sample carries 65,000 to 95,000 distinct CDR3 sequences, approximately 16% of them seen once, and the ten largest clones take 2.5% to 3%. The specimen sequenced was whole blood. Receptor source: an adult who was a healthcare worker with PCR-confirmed SARS-CoV-2 infection or an uninfected control (not recorded which).

This clonotype has just a few counts. V and J are TRBV20-1 and TRBJ2-7, with 8 bases identical to TRBD2. Germline lookup yields CDR1 DFQATT and CDR2 SNEGSKA (reference sequence). This CDR3 is built from 14 residues. Trimming at V came to 1 base and at J to 6 bases, leaving 8 bases not matched to a gene. The CDR3: CSARAHGRGGEQYF. In nucleotides, the CDR3 is TGCAGTGCTAGAGCACACGGGAGGGGCGGCGAGCAGTACTTC.

The V call is TRBV5-1, the J call TRBJ2-7; the D gene could be TRBD1 or TRBD2 (5 bases each). Germline lookup yields CDR1 SGHRS and CDR2 YFSETQ. V was trimmed by 4 bases and J by 7 bases, leaving 18 bases between them. The CDR3 consists of 14 residues. The CDR3 loop reads CASSREDPEGEQYF. The CDR3 coding sequence is TGCGCCAGCAGCCGAGAAGACCCCGAGGGGGAGCAGTACTTC.

The rearrangement links TRBV29-1 to TRBJ2-7, with a possible D match to TRBD2 (6 bases). The ends were cut back, 5 bases at V and 0 bases at J, with 17 bases in the middle. The CDR3 is 15 residues long. Germline V gene data show CDR1 as SQVTM and CDR2 as ANQGSEA. The CDR3 DNA reads TGCAGCGTTCGCGATGGGCTAGCGAGCTCCTACGAGCAGTACTTC. The encoded protein is CSVRDGLASSYEQYF.

The DNA of the CDR3 is TGCGCCAGCAGCTCAACGGACAGGGAAGCTTTCTTT. The encoded protein is CASSSTDREAFF. The chain links TRBV5-1 to TRBJ1-1, with 7 bases matching TRBD1. Germline V gene sequence: CDR1 SGHRS, CDR2 YFSETQ. With V trimmed by 3 bases and J by 8 bases, 4 bases remained unmatched. There are 12 residues in the CDR3.

This clonotype was seen a few times. The chain combines TRBV5-1 with TRBJ2-5; D unclear. Germline-derived CDR1 and CDR2 are SGHRS and YFSETQ. This CDR3 has 14 amino acids. V was shortened by 1 base and J by 5 bases, with 12 bases between the two germline ends. The CDR3 here is CASSLSSLQETQYF. Here the CDR3 DNA reads TGCGCCAGCAGCTTGTCCAGTTTACAGGAGACCCAGTACTTC.

This clonotype has only a few counts. The gene calls are TRBV28 and TRBJ2-5; D is unresolved. Trimming shortened V by 3 bases and J by 4 bases, and 15 bases separated the two germline ends. The length of the CDR3 is 15 residues. Germline V gives CDR1 MDHEN, CDR2 SYDVKM. The CDR3 DNA is TGTGCCAGCAGTTTTTACACGCCGGGTGGAGAGACCCAGTACTTC. Encoded protein: CASSFYTPGGETQYF.

This clonotype was seen a few times. The chain joins TRBV21-1 to TRBJ1-3. TRBV21-1 is recorded as a pseudogene. The CDR3 extends over 19 amino acids. CDR3 region: CASRRTVTSPPDPGNTIYF. The CDR3 region has the DNA TGTGCCAGCAGGCGTACGGTCACGAGCCCTCCGGACCCTGGAAACACCATATATTTT.

V gene TRBV5-1 combines with J gene TRBJ2-3, with 7 bases lining up with TRBD2. V was pared by 4 bases and J by 2 bases, with 7 bases of the junction left unmatched. Germline V gives CDR1 SGHRS, CDR2 YFSETQ. The CDR3 is 15 residues long. CDR3 coding DNA: TGCGCCAGCAGCCCTCCAGCGGGGAACACAGATACGCAGTATTTT. It yields the protein CASSPPAGNTDTQYF.

This clonotype was counted once. A read error may be the cause here, since a much bigger clone is one base away. J is TRBJ2-7 and V is TRBV6-5; 10 bases are a match to TRBD1. The CDR3 sequence is 14 residues long. Trimming at V came to 5 bases and at J to 6 bases, leaving 7 bases not matched to a gene. Germline V gene lookup returns CDR1 MNHEY and CDR2 SVGAGI. CDR3 loop: CASSPRQGAREQYF. The CDR3 DNA is TGTGCCAGCAGTCCCAGACAGGGGGCTCGCGAGCAGTACTTC.

The genes are TRBV14 and TRBJ1-2, with 8 bases identical to TRBD1. Germline values: CDR1 SGHDN, CDR2 FVKESK. This CDR3 has 16 residues. V was clipped by 4 bases and J by 4 bases; unmatched bases: 11. The CDR3 DNA reads TGTGCCAGCAGCCGAGGCCAGGGGGCCGGGCTCTATGGCTACACCTTC. Translating it yields CASSRGQGAGLYGYTF.

This clonotype turned up a few times. This chain connects TRBV20-1 to TRBJ1-5; TRBD1 might be the D (5 bases). V dropped 5 bases and J dropped 8 bases, with 13 bases sitting between them. The CDR3 has 12 residues. The germline gives CDR1 DFQATT, CDR2 SNEGSKA (reference sequence). The DNA for the CDR3 is TGCAGTGCTGTCCGGGGGGAAGAGCCCCAGCATTTT. Protein sequence: CSAVRGEEPQHF.

This clonotype turned up a few times. This sequence joins TRBV7-6 and TRBJ2-1; TRBD1 matches at 7 bases. From germline, CDR1 is SGHVS and CDR2 FNYEAQ. Trimming cost V 5 bases and J 1 base; bases outside gene matches: 5. The CDR3 length is 15 residues. Here the CDR3 reads CASSRGGRSYNEQFF. DNA of the CDR3: TGTGCCAGCAGCCGAGGGGGCAGGTCCTACAATGAGCAGTTCTTC. The whole variable domain, filled in from reference TRBV7-6 and TRBJ2-1, reads GAGVSQSPRYKVTKRGQDVALRCDPISGHVSLYWYRQALGQGPEFLTYFNYEAQQDKSGLPNDRFSAERPEGSISTLTIQRTEQRDSAMYRCASSRGGRSYNEQFFGPGTRLTVL.

This clonotype has more than one count but fewer than ten. This sequence joins TRBV5-4 and TRBJ2-2; the match to TRBD2 covers 12 bases. Germline lookup yields CDR1 SGHNT and CDR2 YYREEE (reference sequence). The J segment lost 7 bases and the V segment lost 4 bases, leaving 8 bases of the junction unmatched. This CDR3 comprises 16 residues. The CDR3 region has the DNA TGTGCCAGCAGCCGTGGGACTAGCGGGCGCTACGGGGAGCTGTTTTTT. It specifies CASSRGTSGRYGELFF.

This chain connects TRBV11-1 to TRBJ2-4; 7 positions agree with TRBD1. Per germline, CDR1 SGHAT and CDR2 FQDESV (reference sequence). Trimming at V came to 5 bases and at J to 0 bases, leaving 7 bases not matched to a gene. The length of the CDR3 is 16 residues. CDR3 loop: CASSPRTGLAKNIQYF. In DNA, the CDR3 is TGTGCCAGCAGCCCGAGGACAGGCCTAGCCAAAAACATTCAGTACTTC.

This clonotype was seen only a few times. The chain has TRBV29-1 and TRBJ1-4; D is ambiguous. The CDR3 has 15 amino acids. CDR1 SQVTM and CDR2 ANQGSEA come from the germline V gene. Trimming removed 6 bases at V and 2 bases at J, with 16 bases between. The CDR3 nucleotides read TGCAGCGTCGGAACTGGGGTAGGGACTAATGAAAAACTGTTTTTT. Protein sequence: CSVGTGVGTNEKLFF.

The chain recombines TRBV6-1 with TRBJ2-2, with 7 bases that match TRBD1. Looked up from germline, CDR1 is MNHNS and CDR2 is SASEGT. V lost 4 bases and J lost 5; bases outside the gene matches: 7. This CDR3 contains 15 residues. DNA for the CDR3: TGTGCCAGCAGTGGGAGACAGGGTGATACCGGGGAGCTGTTTTTT. This codes for CASSGRQGDTGELFF.

This clonotype was picked up a small number of times. The chain employs TRBV5-1 and TRBJ2-1, with TRBD2 matching 15 bases. The CDR3 is 16 amino acids. After removal of 0 bases from V and 7 bases from J, the junction contained 2 bases not matched to a gene. CDR1 SGHRS and CDR2 YFSETQ come from the germline V gene. CDR3 loop: CASSLGTSGRGNEQFF. The DNA for the CDR3 is TGCGCCAGCAGCTTGGGGACTAGCGGGAGGGGGAATGAGCAGTTCTTC.

This clonotype came up a few times. The rearrangement links TRBV11-3 to TRBJ2-1; 15 bases map to TRBD2. V dropped 5 bases and J dropped 8; count of bases not matched to a gene: 10. The CDR3 extends over 17 amino acids. Germline CDR1 and CDR2: SGHNT and YENEEA. As DNA, the CDR3 is TGTGCCAGCAGCCCAAGGACTAGCGGGAGGGTGGTGGATGAGCAGTTCTTC. It is translated as CASSPRTSGRVVDEQFF.

J is TRBJ2-2 and V is TRBV7-9; no clear D. Deletions cut 1 base from V and 3 bases from J, with 6 bases between. This CDR3 region has 14 residues. Germline V gene sequence: CDR1 SEHNR, CDR2 FQNEAQ (reference sequence). CDR3 protein: CASSLGVHTGELFF. CDR3 DNA: TGTGCCAGCAGCTTAGGGGTTCACACCGGGGAGCTGTTTTTT.

This chain uses TRBV20-1 with TRBJ2-7; 7 nucleotides match TRBD2. CDR3 size: 14 residues. J gave up 4 bases and V 6 bases, and 12 bases lay outside the gene matches. Germline values: CDR1 DFQATT, CDR2 SNEGSKA (reference sequence). Here the CDR3 reads CSAIASGTRYEQYF. The CDR3 DNA sequence: TGCAGTGCAATTGCTAGCGGAACCAGGTACGAGCAGTACTTC.

The chain has TRBV2 and TRBJ1-6; no reliable D call. This CDR3 region has 14 residues. Germline loops: CDR1 SNHLY, CDR2 FYNNEI. Trimming pared 1 base from V and 3 bases from J, leaving 4 bases between. The DNA for the CDR3 is TGTGCCAGCAGTGAAGACAGCTATAATTCACCCCTCCACTTT. It translates to CASSEDSYNSPLHF.